The 18 T cell receptor beta chains given below trace back to one sample, sequenced in a study of memory CD4+ T cells and cytomegalovirus serostatus. Profiling relied on immunoSEQ multiplex PCR, and the TCRdb table lists in-frame clones only, not all of them. Of around 41,000 clones listed, 76% are singletons. The sort gate was single viable CD3+CD4+CD8-CD45RO+ cells for memory CD4+ T cells. The sequencing sample was made of memory CD4+ T cells from blood. These receptors were obtained from an adult in good health and CMV-seronegative.

The gene calls are TRBV18 and TRBJ2-1, with 9 bases matching TRBD2. After removal of 3 bases from V and 5 bases from J, the junction contained 5 bases not matched to a gene. Germline CDR1 reads KGHSH; CDR2 reads LQKENI. The CDR3 has 15 amino acids. The CDR3 loop reads CASSPSSGDDNEQFF. CDR3 bases: TGTGCCAGCTCACCCTCTAGCGGGGACGACAATGAGCAGTTCTTC. The whole variable domain, filled in from reference TRBV18 and TRBJ2-1, reads NAGVMQNPRHLVRRRGQEARLRCSPMKGHSHVYWYRQLPEEGLKFMVYLQKENIIDESGMPKERFSAEFPKEGPSILRIQQVVRGDSAAYFCASSPSSGDDNEQFFGPGTRLTVL.

This chain joins TRBV20-1 and TRBJ2-2; no clear D. The length of the CDR3 is 11 residues. From germline, CDR1 is DFQATT and CDR2 SNEGSKA (reference sequence). Trimming shortened V by 2 bases and J by 7 bases, and 5 bases separated the two germline ends. This CDR3 reads CSARRVGELFF. The CDR3 DNA is TGCAGTGCTAGAAGGGTCGGGGAGCTGTTTTTT.

The CDR3 coding sequence is TGTGCCAGCAGTGTAGTGGGGGATTACTACGAGCAGTACTTC. Translated: CASSVVGDYYEQYF. This rearrangement joins TRBV6-1 to TRBJ2-7; TRBD1 or TRBD2 may be the D gene (5 bases each). V was trimmed by 4 bases and J by 3 bases, leaving 13 bases between them. This CDR3 has 14 amino acids. Germline loops: CDR1 MNHNS, CDR2 SASEGT.

V usage is TRBV7-6 and J usage is TRBJ2-3; 9 bases agree with TRBD2. The V gene's germline CDR1 is SGHVS and CDR2 FNYEAQ. The length of the CDR3 is 15 residues. V dropped 3 bases and J dropped 2; count of bases not matched to a gene: 3. The CDR3 loop is CASSLGGRATDTQYF. The DNA of the CDR3 is TGTGCCAGCAGCTTGGGCGGGAGGGCCACAGATACGCAGTATTTT.

This clone has only a few counts. The chain has TRBV11-2 and TRBJ2-7; TRBD2 is a possible D gene (5 bases). The germline V gene encodes CDR1 SGHAT and CDR2 FQNNGV. This CDR3 region has 14 residues. The germline V and J ends were trimmed by 5 bases and 3 bases, with 14 bases remaining between them. The DNA of the CDR3 is TGTGCCAGCAGCCCAATGAGGGCCAGCTACGAGCAGTACTTC. Protein: CASSPMRASYEQYF.

The rearrangement joins TRBV7-9 to TRBJ2-1, with 8 positions matching TRBD1. CDR3 length equals 15 residues. Unmatched junction bases numbered 9, after V lost 5 bases and J lost 6 bases. CDR1 and CDR2 (germline): SEHNR, FQNEAQ (reference sequence). CDR3 in amino acids: CASSQTGQATNEQFF. The CDR3 DNA follows: TGTGCCAGCAGCCAAACGGGACAGGCTACCAATGAGCAGTTCTTC.

This chain uses TRBV5-4 with TRBJ1-3; D uncertain. CDR3 size: 14 residues. Trimming cost V 0 bases and J 0 bases, with 4 bases left between them. Germline assignment: CDR1 SGHNT and CDR2 YYREEE (reference sequence). CDR3 sequence: CASSLDISGNTIYF. Here the CDR3 DNA reads TGTGCCAGCAGCTTGGACATCTCTGGAAACACCATATATTTT.

The V and J genes are TRBV4-3 and TRBJ2-7, with 12 bases matching TRBD2. This CDR3 contains 15 residues. The J segment lost 5 bases and the V segment lost 6 bases, leaving 8 bases of the junction unmatched. From germline, CDR1 is LGHNA and CDR2 YSLEER. CDR3 sequence (DNA): TGCGCCAGCAGATCCAGACTAGCGGGAGACAACGAGCAGTACTTC. Amino acids: CASRSRLAGDNEQYF.

The chain employs TRBV28 and TRBJ1-3; D is possibly TRBD1 (6 bases). CDR1 is MDHEN, CDR2 SYDVKM, per germline. This CDR3 spans 15 amino acids. V was cut by 7 bases and J by 1 base, with 14 bases left in between. CDR3 region: CASTLTGTSGNTIYF. CDR3 nucleotide sequence: TGTGCCAGCACTCTTACAGGGACTTCTGGAAACACCATATATTTT.

A single count supports this clone. The chain uses TRBV19 and TRBJ2-6; perhaps TRBD2 as D (6 bases). The length of the CDR3 is 18 residues. The V gene lost 1 base and the J gene lost 0 bases, with 13 bases spanning the gap. Per the germline V gene, CDR1 is LNHDA and CDR2 is SQIVND (reference sequence). CDR3 bases: TGTGCCAGTAGTATAGGCCGGGACTCAAACTCTGGGGCCAACGTCCTGACTTTC. This codes for CASSIGRDSNSGANVLTF.

This clone is a singleton in its sample. Here the CDR3 DNA reads TGTGCCAGCAGCGTGGCGTCTAGTTACACTGAAGCTTTCTTT. Its protein is CASSVASSYTEAFF. The V and J genes are TRBV7-2 and TRBJ1-1; D is undetermined. V was clipped by 5 bases and J by 3 bases, with 13 bases between them. The CDR3 sequence is 14 residues long. Germline V CDR1 and CDR2: SGHTA, FQGNSA.

This chain joins TRBV28 and TRBJ1-2; D may be TRBD1 (5 bases). This CDR3 has 14 amino acids. V was shortened by 7 bases and J by 8 bases, with 20 bases between the two germline ends. Germline V gives CDR1 MDHEN, CDR2 SYDVKM. CDR3: CASTINGRARGYTF. CDR3 in DNA: TGTGCCAGCACCATTAACGGCAGGGCTCGCGGCTACACCTTC.

The chain combines TRBV18 with TRBJ1-3; D gene ambiguous. Per the germline V gene, CDR1 is KGHSH and CDR2 is LQKENI. V lost 3 bases and J 3 bases, leaving 9 bases between the germline ends. This CDR3 region has 14 residues. The CDR3 loop is CASSPGGRGNTIYF. The CDR3 nucleotides read TGTGCCAGCTCACCGGGAGGCCGTGGAAACACCATATATTTT.

This clone has just a few counts. The rearrangement joins TRBV5-1 to TRBJ2-3; tentatively, D is TRBD1 (5 bases). The CDR3 has 15 residues. Germline V gene lookup returns CDR1 SGHRS and CDR2 YFSETQ. Deletions cut 0 bases from V and 6 bases from J, with 14 bases between. CDR3: CASSLVTGNTDTQYF. The CDR3 nucleotides are TGCGCCAGCAGCTTGGTAACAGGTAACACCGATACGCAGTATTTT.

The chain employs TRBV25-1 and TRBJ2-1; D is unresolved. Germline values: CDR1 MGHDK, CDR2 SYGVNS. With 2 bases removed from V and 8 bases from J, the gap between germline ends came to 13 bases. The CDR3 sequence is 14 residues long. The CDR3 sequence: CASSEQPLEDEQFF. As DNA, the CDR3 is TGTGCCAGCAGTGAACAGCCCCTCGAGGATGAGCAGTTCTTC.

This clone was seen more than once but under ten times. V gene TRBV7-9 combines with J gene TRBJ1-2, with D maybe TRBD1 (5 bases). The CDR3 length is 13 residues. Germline CDR1 and CDR2: SEHNR and FQNEAQ (reference sequence). V dropped 5 bases and J dropped 8 bases, with 15 bases sitting between them. The DNA for the CDR3 is TGTGCCAGCAGCCAAGGACCAGGGTTGGGCTACACCTTC. It translates to CASSQGPGLGYTF.

The chain recombines TRBV6-1 with TRBJ1-2, with TRBD1 matching over 9 bases. After removal of 1 base from V and 5 bases from J, the junction contained 5 bases not matched to a gene. The germline CDR1 and CDR2 sequences are MNHNS and SASEGT. This CDR3 has 15 residues. CDR3 sequence: CASSEGTGGGYGYTF. The CDR3 DNA reads as TGTGCCAGCAGTGAAGGAACAGGGGGCGGGTATGGCTACACCTTC.

This clone has a handful of counts. CDR3 sequence reads: CASSLTGDGELFF. CDR3 bases: TGTGCCAGCAGCTTGACAGGGGACGGGGAGCTGTTTTTT. This sequence joins TRBV5-4 and TRBJ2-2, with 7 nucleotides matching TRBD1. In germline, CDR1 is SGHNT, CDR2 YYREEE (reference sequence). The junction had 1 base not matched to a gene; V was cut back by 1 base and J by 7 bases. The CDR3 has 13 residues.